The present TCR beta chain was sequenced within a study of early T cells in non-severe SARS-CoV-2 infection. Deletions cut 4 bases from V and 5 bases from J, with 8 bases between. The CDR3 has 12 residues. This clonotype was detected a few times. TCRdb reanalysed the 5' RACE reads using MiXCR and keeps one entry per CDR3 protein. The table lists more than 65,000 distinct CDR3 sequences, about 14% of them singletons. The source of this sequence is an adult who was a healthcare worker with PCR-confirmed SARS-CoV-2 infection or an uninfected control (not recorded which). This chain uses TRBV12-3 or TRBV12-4 with TRBJ2-5, with D uncertain. The sequencing used whole blood, collected at baseline. CDR3 sequence reads: CASSSRWETQYF. The CDR3 DNA follows: TGTGCCAGCAGTTCCCGATGGGAGACCCAGTACTTC.